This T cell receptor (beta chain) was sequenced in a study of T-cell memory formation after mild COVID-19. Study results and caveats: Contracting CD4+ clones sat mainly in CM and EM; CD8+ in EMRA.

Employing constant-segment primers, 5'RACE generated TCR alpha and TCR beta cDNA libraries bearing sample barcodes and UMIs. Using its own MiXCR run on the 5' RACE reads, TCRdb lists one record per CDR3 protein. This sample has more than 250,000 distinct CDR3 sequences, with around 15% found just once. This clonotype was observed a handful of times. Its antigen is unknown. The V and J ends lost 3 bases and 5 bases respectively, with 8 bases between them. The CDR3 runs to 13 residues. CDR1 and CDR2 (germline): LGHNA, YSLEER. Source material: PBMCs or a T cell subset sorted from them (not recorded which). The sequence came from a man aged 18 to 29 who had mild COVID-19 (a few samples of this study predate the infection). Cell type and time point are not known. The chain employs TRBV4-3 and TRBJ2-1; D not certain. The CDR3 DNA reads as TGCGCCAGCAGCCATGGACCGAACAATGAGCAGTTCTTC. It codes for CASSHGPNNEQFF.